This T cell receptor beta chain is from a study of cytomegalovirus exposure and HLA in healthy donors. Study as a whole: From donors who were HLA-typed, an early data release held about 89 million unique TCRs.

This CDR3 region has 12 residues. CDR1 SEHNR and CDR2 FQNEAQ come from the germline V gene (reference sequence). V was trimmed by 6 bases and J by 9 bases, leaving 12 bases between them. Study results and limitations: Trimming of TCR beta V- and J-genes showed a link, identified in a later analysis, to a missense DCLRE1C variant.

On this clone: Its target is not known.

Primers included in the PCR were 60 Vbeta and 13 Jbeta primers. TCRdb's copy holds only in-frame clones and misses some; the assay was immunoSEQ multiplex PCR. This table holds 85,000 to 130,000 clones, approximately 73% found once. Material: PBMCs. This sequence was found in a woman aged 50 to 60 in good health and CMV-seropositive. This rearrangement joins TRBV7-9 to TRBJ2-1, with a weak D call TRBD1 (6 bases). Here the CDR3 DNA reads TGTGCCAGCAGGCTACTAGGGGGTGAGCAGTTCTTC. Amino acid sequence: CASRLLGGEQFF.